The sequence of this T cell receptor (beta chain) was determined in a study of blood T cell repertoires in COVID-19. Overall study: The United States, Italy and Spain supplied acute and convalescent COVID-19 samples.

Seattle patients were enrolled while actively infected and followed longitudinally. In the authors' workflow: Using reference gene primer amplification, nucleated cell counts were estimated. The data were produced by immunoSEQ multiplex PCR, yet TCRdb's version contains in-frame clones alone and is incomplete. The V and J calls and clone size come from that table; D and trimming were worked out from the DNA. The sample gives about 170,000 clones, about 87% of which show up once; 2.5% to 3% is in the top ten. V shed 5 bases and J 2 bases; nucleotides not matched to a gene: 19. The V gene's germline CDR1 is SEHNR and CDR2 FQNEAQ (reference sequence). The CDR3 is 19 residues long.

The V call is TRBV7-9, the J call TRBJ2-7, with 9 bases lining up with TRBD1. The receptor's source is an elderly woman with COVID-19, enrolled during active disease. Sequencing used peripheral blood. Written as DNA, the CDR3 is TGTGCCAGCAGCGCGAGGACAGGGGTTGATAGCGGGTTCCCCTACGAGCAGTACTTC. Amino acid sequence: CASSARTGVDSGFPYEQYF.